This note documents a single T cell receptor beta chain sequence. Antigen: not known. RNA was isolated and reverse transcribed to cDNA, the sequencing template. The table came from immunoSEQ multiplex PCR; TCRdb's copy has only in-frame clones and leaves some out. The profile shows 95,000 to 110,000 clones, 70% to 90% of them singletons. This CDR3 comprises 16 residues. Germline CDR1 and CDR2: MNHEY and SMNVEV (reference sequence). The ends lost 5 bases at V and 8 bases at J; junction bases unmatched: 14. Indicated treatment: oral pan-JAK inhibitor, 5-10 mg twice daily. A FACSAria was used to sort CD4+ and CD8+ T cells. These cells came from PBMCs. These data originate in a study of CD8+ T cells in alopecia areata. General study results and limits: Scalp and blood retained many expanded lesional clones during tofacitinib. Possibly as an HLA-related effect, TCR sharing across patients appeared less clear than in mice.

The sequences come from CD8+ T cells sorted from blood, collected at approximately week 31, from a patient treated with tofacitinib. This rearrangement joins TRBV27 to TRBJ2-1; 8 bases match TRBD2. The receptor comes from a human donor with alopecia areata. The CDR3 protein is CASSGWTSSQRHEQFF. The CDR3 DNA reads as TGTGCCAGCAGTGGGTGGACTAGCAGTCAGAGGCATGAGCAGTTCTTC.